This TCR beta chain was sequenced for a study of Graves' ophthalmopathy and Graves' hyperthyroidism. Across the study: Ahead of any treatment, peripheral blood was obtained at the initial diagnosis. Findings and caveats of the study: In blood, most expanded thyroid clonotypes above 0.001 frequency were also detected. Progression of ophthalmopathy was predicted by the model with about 66% sensitivity and under 85% specificity.

V was pared by 4 bases and J by 1 base, with 9 bases between. The CDR3 length is 13 residues. Germline assignment: CDR1 SGHRS and CDR2 YFSETQ. RNA transcripts were the template, and TCR beta CDR3 regions were amplified from them. First-round RT-PCR used HTBI primers; second-round multiplex PCR followed. TCRdb re-derived calls from the multiplex PCR reads in MiXCR, one entry per CDR3 protein. In the table there are 400,000 to 500,000 distinct CDR3 sequences, over 20% of which are singletons. This clonotype was counted at least ten times. Its antigen is still unknown. Patients were diagnosed from clinical symptoms, serum thyroxine, TRAb, thyroid ultrasound and orbital computed tomography.

The receptor's source is a woman aged 18 to 35 with stable Graves' hyperthyroidism. V is TRBV5-1 and J is TRBJ2-7; D possibly corresponds to TRBD1 (5 bases). Sequencing input: peripheral blood. The DNA for the CDR3 is TGCGCCAGCAGCACAAGGGGATCCTACGAGCAGTACTTC. Residues: CASSTRGSYEQYF.